The 4 T cell receptor beta chains presented below share a single source sample, sequenced in a study of cytomegalovirus exposure and HLA in healthy donors. PCR was performed using 60 Vbeta and 13 Jbeta primers. Clones were sequenced by immunoSEQ multiplex PCR, and TCRdb holds only the in-frame ones, with some missing. The table has 160,000 or so clones, roughly 80% seen once. Sequenced sample: PBMCs. The source is a man aged 50-60 years in good health and CMV-seropositive.

This rearrangement joins TRBV7-9 to TRBJ2-7; 7 positions match TRBD1. The CDR3 is made up of 14 amino acids. V shed 4 bases and J 0 bases; nucleotides not matched to a gene: 3. CDR1 is SEHNR, CDR2 FQNEAQ, per germline (reference sequence). The CDR3 DNA reads TGTGCCAGCAGCTCGTGGGACAGCTCCTACGAGCAGTACTTC. Protein: CASSSWDSSYEQYF.

The V gene is TRBV5-1, the J gene TRBJ2-7, with 9 bases that match TRBD1. The CDR3 has 16 residues. V dropped 0 bases and J dropped 2; count of bases not matched to a gene: 6. Germline V gene data show CDR1 as SGHRS and CDR2 as YFSETQ. This chain's CDR3 is CASSLGRDRATYEQYF. As DNA, the CDR3 is TGCGCCAGCAGCTTGGGTCGGGACAGGGCCACCTACGAGCAGTACTTC.

The chain combines TRBV5-4 with TRBJ2-5, with D tentatively TRBD1 (5 bases). V gave up 6 bases and J gave up 9 bases, with 15 bases separating them. From germline, CDR1 is SGHNT and CDR2 YYREEE (reference sequence). This CDR3 has 12 residues. The CDR3 nucleotides read TGTGCCAGCATTTCACCCAAGGGGTCCCAGTACTTC. It is translated as CASISPKGSQYF.

This clone was observed once. V and J are TRBV7-8 and TRBJ1-5, with TRBD1 matching 10 bases. Trimming cost V 2 bases and J 6 bases; bases outside gene matches: 4. This CDR3 contains 15 residues. CDR1 is SGHVS and CDR2 is FQNEAQ in the germline V gene. CDR3 coding DNA: TGTGCCAGCAGCTTACAGGGGACAGGGGTTCAGCCCCAGCATTTT. It encodes CASSLQGTGVQPQHF.